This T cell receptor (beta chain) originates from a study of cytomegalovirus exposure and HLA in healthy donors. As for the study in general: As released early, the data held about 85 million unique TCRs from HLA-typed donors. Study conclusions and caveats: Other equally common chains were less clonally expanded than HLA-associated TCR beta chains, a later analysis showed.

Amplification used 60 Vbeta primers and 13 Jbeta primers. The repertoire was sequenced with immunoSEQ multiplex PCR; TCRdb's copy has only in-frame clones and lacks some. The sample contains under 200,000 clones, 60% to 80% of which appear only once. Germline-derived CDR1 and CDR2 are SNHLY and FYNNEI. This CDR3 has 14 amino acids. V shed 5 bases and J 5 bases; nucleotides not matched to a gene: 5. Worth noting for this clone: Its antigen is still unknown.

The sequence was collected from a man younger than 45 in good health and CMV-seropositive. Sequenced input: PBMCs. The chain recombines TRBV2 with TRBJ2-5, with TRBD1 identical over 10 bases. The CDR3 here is CASSTGQGRETQYF. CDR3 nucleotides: TGTGCCAGCAGTACGGGACAGGGGAGGGAGACCCAGTACTTC.